This TCR beta chain was captured in a study of T cells in Graves' hyperthyroidism and ophthalmopathy. Whole-study findings and limits: In the analysis, a 13 V-J model separated ophthalmopathy from stable hyperthyroidism.

Amplified TCR beta CDR3 regions derived from RNA transcripts. A first-round RT-PCR of the TCR CDR3 used the HTBI primer set. Each CDR3 protein is one row after TCRdb ran MiXCR on the multiplex PCR reads. The sample holds some 800,000 distinct CDR3 sequences, roughly 40% seen once. Hyperthyroidism, newly diagnosed and lasting under 2 months, affected patients aged 18 to 65. Turning to this clonotype: Its target is not known.

Germline V gene data show CDR1 as SGHTA and CDR2 as FQGNSA. Trimming stripped 5 bases from V and 0 bases from J, with 17 bases between. This CDR3 is 17 amino acids long. The source material was blood. The TCR comes from a man younger than 35 with Graves' hyperthyroidism. The chain joins TRBV7-2 to TRBJ1-5; D uncertain. The CDR3 loop is CASSQAETYPSNQPQHF. CDR3 nucleotides: TGTGCCAGCAGCCAAGCTGAGACATACCCTAGCAATCAGCCCCAGCATTTT.